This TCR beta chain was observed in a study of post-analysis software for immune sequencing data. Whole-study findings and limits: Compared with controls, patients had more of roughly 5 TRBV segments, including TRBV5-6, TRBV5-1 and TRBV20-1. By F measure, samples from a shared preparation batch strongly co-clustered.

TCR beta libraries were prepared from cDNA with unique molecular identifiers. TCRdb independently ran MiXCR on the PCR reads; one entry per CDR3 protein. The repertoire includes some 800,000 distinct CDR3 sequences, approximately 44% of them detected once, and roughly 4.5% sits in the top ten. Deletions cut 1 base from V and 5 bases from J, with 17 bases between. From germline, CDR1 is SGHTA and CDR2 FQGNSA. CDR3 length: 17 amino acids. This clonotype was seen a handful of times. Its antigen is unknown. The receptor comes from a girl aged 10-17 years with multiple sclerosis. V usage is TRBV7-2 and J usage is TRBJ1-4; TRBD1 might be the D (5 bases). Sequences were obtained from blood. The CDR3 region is CASSLVYSGEGNEKLFF. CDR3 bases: TGTGCCAGCAGCTTAGTTTATTCTGGCGAGGGGAATGAAAAACTGTTTTTT.